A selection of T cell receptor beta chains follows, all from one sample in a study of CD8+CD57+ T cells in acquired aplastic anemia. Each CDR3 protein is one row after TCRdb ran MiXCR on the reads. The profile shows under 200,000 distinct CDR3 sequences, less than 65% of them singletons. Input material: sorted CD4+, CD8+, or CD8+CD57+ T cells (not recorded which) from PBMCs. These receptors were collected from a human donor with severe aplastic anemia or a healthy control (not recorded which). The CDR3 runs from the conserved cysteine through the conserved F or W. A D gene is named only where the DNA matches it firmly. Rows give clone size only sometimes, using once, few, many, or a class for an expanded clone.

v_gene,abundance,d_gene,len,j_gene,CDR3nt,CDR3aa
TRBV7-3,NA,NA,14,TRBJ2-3,TGTGCCAGCAGCTTAGAGCTGGTGACAGATACGCAGTATTTT,CASSLELVTDTQYF
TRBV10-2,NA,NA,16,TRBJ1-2,TGCGCCAGCAGTGAGTCGAACCCAGGCCCTAACTATGGCTACACCTTC,CASSESNPGPNYGYTF
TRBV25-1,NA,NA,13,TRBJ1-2,TGTGCCAGCAGTACGGGACGGGGCCGTGGCTACACCTTC,CASSTGRGRGYTF
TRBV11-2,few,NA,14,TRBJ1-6,TGTGCCAGCAGCTTAGCGCGGGCTAATTCACCCCTCCACTTT,CASSLARANSPLHF
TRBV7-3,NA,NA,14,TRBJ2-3,TGTGCCAGTAGTGAGGACGGTCGCACAGATACGCAGTATTTT,CASSEDGRTDTQYF
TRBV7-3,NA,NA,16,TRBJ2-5,TGTGCCAGCAGCTCTAACGGAGGACATCTTCGGGAGACCCAGTACTTC,CASSSNGGHLRETQYF
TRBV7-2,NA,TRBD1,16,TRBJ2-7,TGTGCCAGCAGATCCGGGACAGGGTTCGACTCCTACGAGCAGTACTTC,CASRSGTGFDSYEQYF
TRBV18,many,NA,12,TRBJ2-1,TGTGCCAGCTCACCAGTGAACAATGAGCAGTTCTTC,CASSPVNNEQFF
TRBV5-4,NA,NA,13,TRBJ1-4,TGTGCCAGCAGCTTGGAAAAGGGGGAAAAACTGTTTTTT,CASSLEKGEKLFF
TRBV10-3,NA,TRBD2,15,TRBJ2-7,TGTGCCATCAGTGAGGGCCTAGCGGGGAATTACGAGCAGTACTTC,CAISEGLAGNYEQYF
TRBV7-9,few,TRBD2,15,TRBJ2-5,TGTGCCAGCAGCTTAGGACTAGCGGGAAGTGAGACCCAGTACTTC,CASSLGLAGSETQYF
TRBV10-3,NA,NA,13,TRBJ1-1,TGTGCCAGCAGTTACCAGACGAACACTGAAGCTTTCTTT,CASSYQTNTEAFF
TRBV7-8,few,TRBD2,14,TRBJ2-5,TGTGCCAGCAGCTCCCCCGGGGGGGCGAAGACCCAGTACTTC,CASSSPGGAKTQYF
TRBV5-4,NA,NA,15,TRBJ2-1,TGTGCCAGCAGCTTGGACGAGAGCTCCTACAATGAGCAGTTCTTC,CASSLDESSYNEQFF
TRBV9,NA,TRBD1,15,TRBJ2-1,TGTGCCAGCAACGGATGGACAGGGGAGGACGATGAGCAGTTCTTC,CASNGWTGEDDEQFF
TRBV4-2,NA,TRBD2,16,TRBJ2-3,TGTGCCAGCAGCCAAGATCCCAGCGGGAGGGCAGATACGCAGTATTTT,CASSQDPSGRADTQYF
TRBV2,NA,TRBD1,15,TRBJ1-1,TGTGCCACCTCGCGACAGGGCCGCATGAACACTGAAGCTTTCTTT,CATSRQGRMNTEAFF
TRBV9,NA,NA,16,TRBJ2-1,TGTGCCAGCAGCGTGGGGGGTAGCTCCCATTACAATGAGCAGTTCTTC,CASSVGGSSHYNEQFF
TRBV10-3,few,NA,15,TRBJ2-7,TGTGCCATCAGTGAGTACGGGACCGGCCTAGGCGAGCAGTACTTC,CAISEYGTGLGEQYF
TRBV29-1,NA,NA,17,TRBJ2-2,NA,CSVKTHSYEQYFGELFF
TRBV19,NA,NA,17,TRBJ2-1,TGTGCCAGTTCACTTGGAACGGTACAGAGACAATACAATGAGCAGTTCTTC,CASSLGTVQRQYNEQFF
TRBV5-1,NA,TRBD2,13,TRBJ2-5,TGCGCCAGCACGACTAGCGGGGAAGAGACCCAGTACTTC,CASTTSGEETQYF
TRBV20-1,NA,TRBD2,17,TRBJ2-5,TGCAGTGCTAGAGTATCCCCGGGGGGGTTCTACCAAGAGACCCAGTACTTC,CSARVSPGGFYQETQYF
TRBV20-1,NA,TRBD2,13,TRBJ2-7,TGCAGTGCTAGCAGAAGACTAGCCCACGAGCAGTACTTC,CSASRRLAHEQYF
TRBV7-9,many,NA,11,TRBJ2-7,TGTGCCAGCAGGGACACCTACGAGCAGTACTTC,CASRDTYEQYF
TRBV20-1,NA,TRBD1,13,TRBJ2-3,TGCAGTGTCGGACAGGGGGCTTCAGATACGCAGTATTTT,CSVGQGASDTQYF
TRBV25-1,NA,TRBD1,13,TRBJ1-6,TGTGCCAGCAGGGGACAGGGGGTTCGGCCCCTCCACTTT,CASRGQGVRPLHF
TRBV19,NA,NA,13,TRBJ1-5,TGTGCCAGTAGTATCTGGGGAGATCAGCCCCAGCATTTT,CASSIWGDQPQHF
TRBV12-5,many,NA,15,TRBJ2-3,TGTGCTAGTGGTTTGCCCTCCTCGGCGTCAGATACGCAGTATTTT,CASGLPSSASDTQYF
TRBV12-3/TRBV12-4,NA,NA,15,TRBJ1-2,TGTGCCAGCAGTTTAGCCCAGGGTAGGAACTATGGCTACACCTTC,CASSLAQGRNYGYTF
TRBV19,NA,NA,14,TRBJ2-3,TGTGCCAGTGACATCGGCCGGAACACAGATACGCAGTATTTT,CASDIGRNTDTQYF
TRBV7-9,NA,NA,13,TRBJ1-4,TGTGCCAGCAGCGAGGGCCTCGGGGAAAAACTGTTTTTT,CASSEGLGEKLFF
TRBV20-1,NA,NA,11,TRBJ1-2,TGCAGTGCACCCCAGGGCTATGGCTACACCTTC,CSAPQGYGYTF
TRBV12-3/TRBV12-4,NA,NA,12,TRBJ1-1,TGTGCCAGCCTGGAGGGGAACACTGAAGCTTTCTTT,CASLEGNTEAFF
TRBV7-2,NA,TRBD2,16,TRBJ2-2,TGTGCCAGCAGCTCTGGACTAGCGGGGCCCACCGGGGAGCTGTTTTTT,CASSSGLAGPTGELFF
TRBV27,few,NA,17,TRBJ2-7,TGTGCCAGCAGTCCTCTAAATCCCCGGACAGAAAACTACGAGCAGTACTTC,CASSPLNPRTENYEQYF
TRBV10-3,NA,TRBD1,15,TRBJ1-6,TGTGCCATCCGGACAGGGAGCTCCTATAATTCACCCCTCCACTTT,CAIRTGSSYNSPLHF
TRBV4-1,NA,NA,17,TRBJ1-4,TGCGCCAGCAGCCAAGATTCGACCCAGGCAGGGAATGAAAAACTGTTTTTT,CASSQDSTQAGNEKLFF
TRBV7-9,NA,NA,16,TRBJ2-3,TGTGCCAGCAGCCAAGAAATTAGCGGTAGCACAGATACGCAGTATTTT,CASSQEISGSTDTQYF
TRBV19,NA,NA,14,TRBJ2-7,TGTGCCAGTAGTCGGGAGACAGGACGGAGAGAGCAGTACTTC,CASSRETGRREQYF
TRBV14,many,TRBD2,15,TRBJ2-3,TGTGCCAGCAGCCCTAGGACGGGGGGGACAGATACGCAGTATTTT,CASSPRTGGTDTQYF
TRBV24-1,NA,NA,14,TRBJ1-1,TGTGCCACCAGTGATTCCCTTGGGGGCACTGAAGCTTTCTTT,CATSDSLGGTEAFF
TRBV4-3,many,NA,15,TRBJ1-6,TGCGCCAGCAGCCAAGATAGGCGGGTTGGGTCACCCCTCCACTTT,CASSQDRRVGSPLHF
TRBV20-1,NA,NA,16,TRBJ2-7,TGCAGTGCTAGGGGAGACCCTCGAAGCGATACCTACGAGCAGTACTTC,CSARGDPRSDTYEQYF
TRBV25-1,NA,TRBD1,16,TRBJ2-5,TGTGCCAGCAGTGCTACAGGGGGCGGTTGGCGAGAGACCCAGTACTTC,CASSATGGGWRETQYF
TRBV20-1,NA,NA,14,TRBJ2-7,TGCAGTGCTAGTCTCCGACAGCGTTCCTACGAGCAGAACTTC,CSASLRQRSYEQNF
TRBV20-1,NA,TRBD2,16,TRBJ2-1,TGCAGTGCTAGAAGACTAGCGGGGGGAATCTACAATGAGCAGTTCTTC,CSARRLAGGIYNEQFF
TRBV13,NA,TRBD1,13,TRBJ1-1,TGCGCCAGCATAGGACAGGAGAACACTGAAGCTTTCTTT,CASIGQENTEAFF
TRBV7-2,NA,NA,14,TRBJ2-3,TGTGCCAGCAGCCGAGGAGGTGGTGGAGGTACGCAGTATTTT,CASSRGGGGGTQYF
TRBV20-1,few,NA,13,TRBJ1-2,TGCAGTGCTAGAGTATTAGGGAGCTATGGCTACACCTTC,CSARVLGSYGYTF
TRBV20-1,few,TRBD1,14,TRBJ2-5,TGCAGTGCTATCGACAGGGGAGGAGAGGAGACCCAGTACTTC,CSAIDRGGEETQYF
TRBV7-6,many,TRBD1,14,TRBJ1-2,TGTGCCAGCAGCCCAGAAGGGACAGGTTATGGCTACACCTTC,CASSPEGTGYGYTF
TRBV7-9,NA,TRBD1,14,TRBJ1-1,TGTGCCAGCAGCTCCCGGACAGGGGCCCCTGAAGCTTTCTTT,CASSSRTGAPEAFF
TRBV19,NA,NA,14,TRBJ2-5,TGTGCCAGTAGCATTGCTGGACAGGGAGGGTCCCAGTACTTC,CASSIAGQGGSQYF
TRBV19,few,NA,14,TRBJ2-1,TGTGCCAGTAGTTGGGTAGGGTCCTACAATGAGCAGTTCTTC,CASSWVGSYNEQFF
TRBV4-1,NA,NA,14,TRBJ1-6,TGCGCCAGCAGCCAGCAGGGTATCAATTCACCCCTCCACTTT,CASSQQGINSPLHF
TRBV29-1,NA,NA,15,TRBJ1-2,TGCAGCGTTGAAGATCTTCAAGGGCAGGGCTATGGCTACACCTTC,CSVEDLQGQGYGYTF
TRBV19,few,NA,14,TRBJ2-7,TGTGCCAGTAGTTGGGGACTCGGATCCTACGAGCAGTACTTC,CASSWGLGSYEQYF
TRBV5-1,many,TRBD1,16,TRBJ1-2,TGCGCCAGCAGCATGCCCGGGACAGGGACGGACTATGGCTACACCTTC,CASSMPGTGTDYGYTF
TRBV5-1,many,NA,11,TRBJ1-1,TGCGCCAGCAGGGAGGACGAGAGAGCTTTCTTT,CASREDERAFF